Each of the 16 T cell receptor beta chains below was sequenced from the same sample in a study of CXCR3-negative and CXCR3-positive naive CD8 T cells. With UMI labels, 5' RACE was used to prepare the TRB cDNA libraries. Each CDR3 protein gets one entry in TCRdb, which reprocessed the 5' RACE reads and gives no DNA. The repertoire table contains about 130,000 distinct CDR3 sequences. The study, taken as a whole, reports: CXCR3-positive naive cells carried more hydrophobic TRB CDR3s than CXCR3-negative ones.

These receptors have no known antigen. Input material: naive CXCR3+ CD8+ T cells from blood. Stated subset: CD45RO-CCR7+CD27+CD95- naive CD8+ T cells expressing CXCR3 (TNR3+). Receptors were obtained from a human donor in good health. Some clones in this sample may be carry-over from other donors' samples.

The chain has TRBV5-1 and TRBJ2-3; TCRdb selects TRBD2, and the lack of DNA leaves this call unchecked. The germline V gene encodes CDR1 SGHRS and CDR2 YFSETQ. This CDR3 region has 15 residues. Here the CDR3 reads CASSPGEGRTDTQYF.

This chain uses TRBV7-3 with TRBJ2-3; the TRBD2 assignment by TCRdb is unverifiable without DNA. CDR1 is SGHTA and CDR2 is FQGTGA in the germline V gene. The CDR3 extends over 15 amino acids. CDR3 sequence: CASSALAGGTDTQYF.

The chain carries TRBV18 and TRBJ1-1. This CDR3 spans 12 amino acids. Germline assignment: CDR1 KGHSH and CDR2 LQKENI. CDR3 amino acids: CASSEGLSEAFF.

V and J are TRBV2 and TRBJ1-1. CDR1 is SNHLY and CDR2 is FYNNEI in the germline V gene. CDR3 length: 13 residues. The CDR3 sequence: CASSERVRDEAFF.

The chain uses TRBV7-2 and TRBJ2-6; the D call of TRBD2 rests on TCRdb alone, since no DNA is present to check it. This CDR3 comprises 16 residues. The germline V gene has CDR1 SGHTA and CDR2 FQGNSA. The CDR3 loop is CASSLAGGAGANVLTF.

The chain couples TRBV2 to TRBJ2-1; TCRdb reports TRBD1, a call that lacks DNA to check it against. Germline V gene data show CDR1 as SNHLY and CDR2 as FYNNEI. This CDR3 region has 14 residues. This CDR3 reads CASSRDTSYNEQFF.

The V call is TRBV12-3 or TRBV12-4, the J call TRBJ2-6. CDR3 length: 15 amino acids. The CDR3: CASSFLGTGANVLTF.

V is TRBV7-2 and J is TRBJ1-4; there is no DNA to check the TCRdb D call of TRBD1. Looked up from germline, CDR1 is SGHTA and CDR2 is FQGNSA. CDR3 length: 15 amino acids. This chain's CDR3 is CASSPTQGVDEKLFF.

V usage is TRBV12-3 or TRBV12-4 and J usage is TRBJ2-6; TCRdb's D call, TRBD1, is unchecked because there is no DNA. The CDR3 is made up of 20 amino acids. This CDR3 reads CASSPDRGVALGSGANVLTF.

This rearrangement joins TRBV5-1 to TRBJ1-6; the D call of TRBD1 rests on TCRdb alone, since no DNA is present to check it. Germline CDR1 is SGHRS and CDR2 is YFSETQ. This CDR3 contains 15 residues. Here the CDR3 reads CASSLEAQGRGPLHF.

The chain employs TRBV7-3 and TRBJ1-2; TCRdb's assignment of TRBD1 cannot be checked, as there is no DNA. CDR1 is SGHTA and CDR2 is FQGTGA in the germline V gene. CDR3 size: 15 residues. The CDR3: CASSPGLRGDYGYTF.

The V and J genes are TRBV28 and TRBJ1-1. Germline CDR1 reads MDHEN; CDR2 reads SYDVKM. The CDR3 is made up of 13 amino acids. The CDR3 here is CASSLSGITEAFF.

This chain joins TRBV29-1 and TRBJ2-7. In germline, CDR1 is SQVTM, CDR2 ANQGSEA. The length of the CDR3 is 15 residues. CDR3 amino acids: CSVEDREQPSYEQYF.

V and J are TRBV5-4 and TRBJ2-7. This CDR3 is 14 amino acids long. Germline CDR1 reads SGHNT; CDR2 reads YYREEE (reference sequence). This CDR3 reads CASSSENGPYEQYF.

This chain links TRBV6-2 or TRBV6-3 with TRBJ2-3; as DNA is missing, the TRBD1 call by TCRdb cannot be tested. The CDR3 is made up of 16 amino acids. CDR1 is MNHEY and CDR2 is SVGEGT in the germline V gene. CDR3 in amino acids: CASSYPGQGQWDTQYF.

The chain employs TRBV2 and TRBJ2-7. Looked up from germline, CDR1 is SNHLY and CDR2 is FYNNEI. This CDR3 spans 13 amino acids. The CDR3 is CASSDTASYEQYF.